This T cell receptor (beta chain) was profiled in a study of blood T cell repertoires in COVID-19. On the study more broadly: Whether acute or convalescent, the COVID-19 samples came from the United States, Italy and Spain. Sample material is recorded as cDNA or gDNA derived from T cells, B-cell-depleted T cells, or PBMCs.

The V gene's germline CDR1 is SGHRS and CDR2 YFSETQ. The CDR3 has 15 amino acids. Trimming removed 2 bases at V and 0 bases at J, with 6 bases between. As originally analysed: Quantification of nucleated cells was approximated via reference gene primer amplification. Clones were read by immunoSEQ multiplex PCR, and TCRdb kept only the in-frame ones, dropping some. That table supplies the V and J calls and clone size; D and trimming were determined from the DNA. The sample comprises 97,000 or so clones, about nine tenths of which are singletons, and about 1.7% rests with the top ten. The sample comprised peripheral blood. The chain carries TRBV5-1 and TRBJ2-6; D remains unclear. This sequence was found in a man in his sixties with acute or convalescent COVID-19. CDR3 coding DNA: TGCGCCAGCAGCTTTCTAGACTCTGGGGCCAACGTCCTGACTTTC. As protein: CASSFLDSGANVLTF.